These T cell receptor beta chains were read from a single sample in a study of blood T cells in healthy people across ages. MiXCR, run by TCRdb on the 5' RACE reads, gives a single entry per CDR3 protein. The sample consists of hundreds of thousands of distinct CDR3 sequences, 20% to 30% of them appearing once. The sample also formed part of further work on T cells of mothers and their children.

Sequencing was carried out using blood. These receptor sequences come from a boy between 5 and 17 years old in good health. Both conserved end residues are part of each CDR3. Fields, in order: V gene, clone size, J gene, D gene, CDR3 DNA, CDR3 protein. The D gene is left open where the match is weak. Not all rows give a size; the values are once, few, many and, for expanded clones, a class.

V: TRBV28; size: .; J: TRBJ2-7; D: .; DNA: TGTGCCAGCAGGAGTGAAGGGAAGTCCTACGAGCAGTACTTC; CDR3: CASRSEGKSYEQYF
V: TRBV29-1; size: few; J: TRBJ2-1; D: .; DNA: TGCAGCGTTGAAAGTGAGCGTCCCAATGAGCAGTTCTTC; CDR3: CSVESERPNEQFF
V: TRBV6-6; size: .; J: TRBJ1-6; D: .; DNA: TGTGCCAGCAGCCCTGATCTTTCACCCCTCCACTTT; CDR3: CASSPDLSPLHF
V: TRBV6-2/TRBV6-3; size: few; J: TRBJ2-7; D: .; DNA: TGTGCCAGCAGTCGTCTCACCTACGAGCAGTACTTC; CDR3: CASSRLTYEQYF
V: TRBV24-1; size: .; J: TRBJ2-5; D: .; DNA: TGTGCCACCAGTAACCCCGGTGGACAAGAGACCCAGTACTTC; CDR3: CATSNPGGQETQYF
V: TRBV11-2; size: .; J: TRBJ2-7; D: TRBD2; DNA: TGTGCCAGCAGCTTAGGGGGGGAGCTAGCGGGAGTTGTAACCTACGAGCAGTACTTC; CDR3: CASSLGGELAGVVTYEQYF
V: TRBV7-6; size: few; J: TRBJ1-2; D: .; DNA: TGTGCCAGCAGCTTAGCTGGGGCTGATGGCTACACCTTC; CDR3: CASSLAGADGYTF
V: TRBV29-1; size: .; J: TRBJ1-1; D: .; DNA: TGCAGCGTTGGTCCGAAGGGGAACACTGAAGCTTTCTTT; CDR3: CSVGPKGNTEAFF
V: TRBV4-3; size: .; J: TRBJ2-3; D: .; DNA: TGCGCCAGCAGCCAAGATGTTTGGGAGTCAGATACGCAGTATTTT; CDR3: CASSQDVWESDTQYF
V: TRBV19; size: few; J: TRBJ1-4; D: TRBD1; DNA: TGTGCCAGTAGTATTGGAGTGGGGACAGGGAATGAAAAACTGTTTTTT; CDR3: CASSIGVGTGNEKLFF
V: TRBV4-2; size: .; J: TRBJ1-1; D: .; DNA: TGTGCCAGCAGTACAGGGTTCGCCCTGAACACTGAAGCTTTCTTT; CDR3: CASSTGFALNTEAFF
V: TRBV11-2; size: .; J: TRBJ2-3; D: .; DNA: TGTGCCAGCAGCTTAGTGGGGGGGCAAGCAGATACGCAGTATTTT; CDR3: CASSLVGGQADTQYF
V: TRBV4-3; size: .; J: TRBJ2-7; D: TRBD1; DNA: TGCGCCAGCAGCCAAGATGGGCGACAGGGGAGGTACGAGCAGTACTTC; CDR3: CASSQDGRQGRYEQYF
V: TRBV27; size: few; J: TRBJ2-3; D: .; DNA: TGTGCCAGCAAGTGGGGGACTCCTGAGGCTACGCAGTATTTT; CDR3: CASKWGTPEATQYF
V: TRBV6-5; size: .; J: TRBJ1-2; D: .; DNA: TGTGCCAGCAGACCTTTCGGGTCCTCCTATGGCTACACCTTC; CDR3: CASRPFGSSYGYTF
V: TRBV6-2/TRBV6-3; size: .; J: TRBJ2-6; D: .; DNA: TGTGCCAGCAGCCGTGCGGGGGCCAGCGTCCTGACTTTC; CDR3: CASSRAGASVLTF
V: TRBV29-1; size: few; J: TRBJ2-3; D: .; DNA: TGCAGCGCAACAGATACGCAGTATTTT; CDR3: CSATDTQYF
V: TRBV6-6; size: few; J: TRBJ2-1; D: .; DNA: TGTGCCACGGGGCCTAGCTCCTACAATGAGCAGTTCTTC; CDR3: CATGPSSYNEQFF
V: TRBV4-1; size: .; J: TRBJ2-7; D: .; DNA: TGCGCCAGCAGCCAGGGGCGATCCATCGAGCAGTACTTC; CDR3: CASSQGRSIEQYF
V: TRBV12-3/TRBV12-4; size: .; J: TRBJ2-1; D: TRBD2; DNA: TGTGCCAGCAGTCTCTACTCACTAGCGGGGCCATACAATGAGCAGTTCTTC; CDR3: CASSLYSLAGPYNEQFF
V: TRBV25-1; size: few; J: TRBJ2-5; D: .; DNA: TGTGCCAGCAGTGAATTGGGCGGGACCAAACAAGAGACCCAGTACTTC; CDR3: CASSELGGTKQETQYF
V: TRBV27; size: .; J: TRBJ2-3; D: TRBD2; DNA: TGTGCCAGCAGTCCCCTTTTGCGGGGAGGGGCGGATACGCAGTATTTT; CDR3: CASSPLLRGGADTQYF
V: TRBV7-2; size: .; J: TRBJ2-1; D: .; DNA: TGTGCCAGCAGCTTAGAAGAAGGGGTGGACAATGAGCAGTTCTTC; CDR3: CASSLEEGVDNEQFF
V: TRBV5-5; size: .; J: TRBJ2-7; D: TRBD1; DNA: TGTGCCAGCAGCCTAGAGTGGGACAGCTCCTACGAGCAGTACTTC; CDR3: CASSLEWDSSYEQYF
V: TRBV11-2; size: .; J: TRBJ2-7; D: TRBD1; DNA: TGTGCCAGCAGCTTAAGTTTCCAGGGGGACTACGAGCAGTACTTC; CDR3: CASSLSFQGDYEQYF
V: TRBV7-9; size: few; J: TRBJ1-5; D: .; DNA: TGTGCCAGCAGCTCAGCGTACGGGCCCCAGCATTTT; CDR3: CASSSAYGPQHF
V: TRBV20-1; size: few; J: TRBJ2-7; D: .; DNA: TGCAGTGCTTTGTCCTACGAGCAGTACTTC; CDR3: CSALSYEQYF
V: TRBV2; size: few; J: TRBJ2-5; D: .; DNA: TGTGCCAGCAGTGGGACCCTAAAAGAGACCCAGTACTTC; CDR3: CASSGTLKETQYF
V: TRBV4-2; size: .; J: TRBJ1-4; D: .; DNA: TGTGCCAGCAGTAGACAGAGGGATAATGAAAAACTGTTTTTT; CDR3: CASSRQRDNEKLFF
V: TRBV2; size: .; J: TRBJ2-2; D: TRBD1; DNA: TGTGCCAGCAGCCGCACGACAGGGTTGGGGAACACCGGGGAGCTGTTTTTT; CDR3: CASSRTTGLGNTGELFF
V: TRBV7-9; size: .; J: TRBJ2-7; D: .; DNA: TGTGCCAGCAGCTCCCGGGGACTTGGCGAGCAGTACTTC; CDR3: CASSSRGLGEQYF
V: TRBV5-1; size: .; J: TRBJ2-1; D: TRBD2; DNA: TGCGCCAGCAGCTTGGTGGCTAGCGGGGGCTATGAGCAGTTCTTC; CDR3: CASSLVASGGYEQFF
V: TRBV4-1; size: .; J: TRBJ2-1; D: .; DNA: TGCGCCAGCAGCCCGATGTGGCGGGGATATGAGCAGTTCTTC; CDR3: CASSPMWRGYEQFF
V: TRBV20-1; size: .; J: TRBJ2-3; D: .; DNA: TGCAGTGCTAGAGTTGGATCCCCAGATACGCAGTATTTT; CDR3: CSARVGSPDTQYF
V: TRBV9; size: .; J: TRBJ2-1; D: TRBD2; DNA: TGTGCCAGCAGCGTAGGAATTACTAGCGCAAACAATGAGCAGTTCTTC; CDR3: CASSVGITSANNEQFF
V: TRBV13; size: few; J: TRBJ2-3; D: .; DNA: TGTGCCAGCAGCCCCCCGGGACCGAGCACAGGTACGCAGTATTTT; CDR3: CASSPPGPSTGTQYF
V: TRBV2; size: .; J: TRBJ2-1; D: TRBD1; DNA: TGTGCCAGCAGGTGGACAGGTGACCACAATGAGCAGTTCTTC; CDR3: CASRWTGDHNEQFF
V: TRBV7-9; size: few; J: TRBJ2-5; D: .; DNA: TGTGCCAGCAGCACAGTTGGGACGGAGACCCAGTACTTC; CDR3: CASSTVGTETQYF
V: TRBV20-1; size: .; J: TRBJ2-5; D: TRBD1; DNA: TGCAGTGCTTCCCGGGACAGGGGAGTGGGCCAGTACTTC; CDR3: CSASRDRGVGQYF
V: TRBV7-8; size: .; J: TRBJ1-5; D: .; DNA: TGTGCCAGCAGCTTAGGAGATCCGGGACACCTTAGTTCGCCCCAGCATTTT; CDR3: CASSLGDPGHLSSPQHF
V: TRBV28; size: few; J: TRBJ1-2; D: .; DNA: TGTGCCAGCAGTCCGCCAGGGGTCCCAGGAAACAGGGACTTC; CDR3: CASSPPGVPGNRDF
V: TRBV5-1; size: few; J: TRBJ2-1; D: .; DNA: TGCGCCAGCAGTACCGGGAGCTCCTACAATGAGCAGTTCTTC; CDR3: CASSTGSSYNEQFF
V: TRBV7-9; size: .; J: TRBJ2-5; D: .; DNA: TGTGCCAGCACCATTCTCTGGGGAGTGGTACAAGAGACCCAGTACTTC; CDR3: CASTILWGVVQETQYF
V: TRBV7-2; size: few; J: TRBJ1-2; D: .; DNA: TGTGCCAGCAGCTTTGGCCGGCCACCTAGTAACTATGGCTACACCTTC; CDR3: CASSFGRPPSNYGYTF
V: TRBV4-1; size: .; J: TRBJ2-2; D: .; DNA: TGCGCCAGCAGCCCAGTCTTTACAGTTCCCACCGGGGAGCTGTTTTTT; CDR3: CASSPVFTVPTGELFF
V: TRBV29-1; size: .; J: TRBJ1-1; D: TRBD1; DNA: TGCAGCGTTGGCAGGGGGGACCTTGAAGCCTTCTTT; CDR3: CSVGRGDLEAFF
V: TRBV6-5; size: few; J: TRBJ2-5; D: TRBD2; DNA: TGTGCCAGCAGTGGGGGGGACTTTCAAGAGACCCAGTACTTC; CDR3: CASSGGDFQETQYF
V: TRBV2; size: .; J: TRBJ2-3; D: .; DNA: TGTGCCAGCAGTGAACCCAGAGCTAGCACAGATACGCAGTATTTT; CDR3: CASSEPRASTDTQYF
V: TRBV20-1; size: .; J: TRBJ2-1; D: .; DNA: TGCAGTGCTAGAGATCTAACAGCTTTGCGCAATGAGCAGTTCTTC; CDR3: CSARDLTALRNEQFF
V: TRBV20-1; size: few; J: TRBJ2-3; D: TRBD2; DNA: TGCAGTGCCACTTGGGGGGGGACAGATACGCAGTATTTT; CDR3: CSATWGGTDTQYF
V: TRBV12-3/TRBV12-4; size: few; J: TRBJ1-4; D: .; DNA: TGTGCCAGCAGCTGGGAGGGAACCACTAATGAAAAACTGTTTTTT; CDR3: CASSWEGTTNEKLFF
V: TRBV12-3/TRBV12-4; size: .; J: TRBJ2-1; D: TRBD1; DNA: TGTGCCAGCACCCATGGACAGGGGATCTACAATGAGCAGTTCTTC; CDR3: CASTHGQGIYNEQFF
V: TRBV7-9; size: few; J: TRBJ1-4; D: .; DNA: TGTGCCAGCAGCTCAACAGCCTCTCTAAATGAAAAACTGTTTTTT; CDR3: CASSSTASLNEKLFF
V: TRBV7-9; size: .; J: TRBJ2-1; D: TRBD2; DNA: TGTGCCAGCAGCCAGCGGGTGTATGGTCTAGCGGGAGGGGACGAGCAGTTCTTC; CDR3: CASSQRVYGLAGGDEQFF